The T cell receptor (beta chain) described here comes from a study of blood T cell repertoires in COVID-19. Overall study context: T cells, B-cell-depleted T cells, or PBMCs supplied cDNA or gDNA.

Germline V gene sequence: CDR1 MDHEN, CDR2 SYDVKM. V gave up 6 bases and J gave up 0 bases, with 12 bases separating them. This CDR3 region has 15 residues. Original processing notes: The assay estimated nucleated cells by amplifying reference gene primers. TCRdb's copy holds only in-frame clones and misses some; the assay was immunoSEQ multiplex PCR. The D gene and trimming were derived from the DNA, and the V and J assignments and clone size from that table. Altogether approximately 100,000 clones are present, about 83% being singletons, with the ten largest covering 13% to 15%. The sequence came from a woman in her 70s with acute or convalescent COVID-19. The material sequenced was peripheral blood. The V call is TRBV28, the J call TRBJ2-1, with D perhaps matching TRBD1 (6 bases). CDR3 in DNA: TGTGCCAGCAGCCCCAACAGGGTCTCCTACAATGAGCAGTTCTTC. It translates to CASSPNRVSYNEQFF.